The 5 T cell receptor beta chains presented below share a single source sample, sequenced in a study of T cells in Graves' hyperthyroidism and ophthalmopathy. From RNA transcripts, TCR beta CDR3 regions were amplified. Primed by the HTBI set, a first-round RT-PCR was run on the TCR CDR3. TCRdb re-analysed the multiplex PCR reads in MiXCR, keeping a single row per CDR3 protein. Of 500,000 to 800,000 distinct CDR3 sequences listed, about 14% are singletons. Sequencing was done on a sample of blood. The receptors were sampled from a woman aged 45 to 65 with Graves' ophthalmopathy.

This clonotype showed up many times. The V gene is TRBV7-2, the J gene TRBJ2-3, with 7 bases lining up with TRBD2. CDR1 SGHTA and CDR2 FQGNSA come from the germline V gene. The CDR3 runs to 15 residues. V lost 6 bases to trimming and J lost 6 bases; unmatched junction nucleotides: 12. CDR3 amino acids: CASRDGRGGGDTQYF. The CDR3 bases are TGTGCCAGCAGAGATGGGAGGGGAGGTGGGGATACGCAGTATTTT.

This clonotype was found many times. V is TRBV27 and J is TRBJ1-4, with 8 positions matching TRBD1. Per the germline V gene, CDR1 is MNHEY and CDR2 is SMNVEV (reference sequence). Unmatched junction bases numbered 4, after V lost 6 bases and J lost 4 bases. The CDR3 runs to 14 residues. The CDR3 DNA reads TGTGCCAGCAGACGGACAGGGCTTAATGAAAAACTGTTTTTT. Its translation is CASRRTGLNEKLFF. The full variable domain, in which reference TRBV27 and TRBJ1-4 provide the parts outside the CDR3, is EAQVTQNPRYLITVTGKKLTVTCSQNMNHEYMSWYRQDPGLGLRQIYYSMNVEVTDKGDVPEGYKVSRKEKRNFPLILESPSPNQTSLYFCASRRTGLNEKLFFGSGTQLSVL.

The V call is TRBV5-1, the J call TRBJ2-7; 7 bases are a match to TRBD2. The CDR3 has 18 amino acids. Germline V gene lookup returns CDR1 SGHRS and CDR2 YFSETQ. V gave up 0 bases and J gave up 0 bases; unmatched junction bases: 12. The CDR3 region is CASSLAEFRDYSSYEQYF. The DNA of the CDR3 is TGCGCCAGCAGCTTGGCCGAGTTCCGGGACTACAGCTCCTACGAGCAGTACTTC.

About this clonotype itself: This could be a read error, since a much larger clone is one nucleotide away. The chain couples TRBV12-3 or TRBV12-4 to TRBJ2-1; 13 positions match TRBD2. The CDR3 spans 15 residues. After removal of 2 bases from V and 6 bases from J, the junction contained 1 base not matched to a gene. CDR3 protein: CASSLWTSGSNEQFF. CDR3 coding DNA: TGTGCCAGCAGTTTATGGACTAGCGGGAGCAATGAGCAGTTCTTC.

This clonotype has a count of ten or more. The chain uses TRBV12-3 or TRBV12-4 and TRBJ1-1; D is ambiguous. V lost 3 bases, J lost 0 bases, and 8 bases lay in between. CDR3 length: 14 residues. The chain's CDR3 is CASSFSNLNTEAFF. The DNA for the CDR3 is TGTGCCAGCAGTTTTTCCAATTTGAACACTGAAGCTTTCTTT.